The 26 T cell receptor beta chains presented below share a single source sample, sequenced in a study of early T cells in non-severe SARS-CoV-2 infection. TCRdb itself ran the 5' RACE reads through MiXCR, one entry per CDR3 protein. Of 49,000 or so distinct CDR3 sequences detected, more than 5.5% appear once; the ten largest clones hold roughly 2.8%. The starting material was whole blood, obtained at baseline. The receptors were sampled from an adult who was a healthcare worker with PCR-confirmed SARS-CoV-2 infection or an uninfected control (not recorded which).

The chain employs TRBV20-1 and TRBJ2-7; D is unclear. This CDR3 has 11 amino acids. Trimming took 5 bases from V and 3 from J, leaving 8 bases between them. Germline V gives CDR1 DFQATT, CDR2 SNEGSKA (reference sequence). The CDR3 loop reads CSAHEVYEQYF. The CDR3 nucleotides are TGCAGTGCTCATGAGGTCTACGAGCAGTACTTC.

In the case of this clonotype: This may stem from a read error, because a much larger clone lies one nucleotide away. V is TRBV11-3 and J is TRBJ2-6; possible D gene TRBD1, 6 bases. The germline CDR1 and CDR2 sequences are SGHNT and YENEEA. CDR3 length equals 16 residues. The DNA of the CDR3 is TGTGCCAGCAGCCCAACAGTGCTCTCAGGGGCCTACGTCCTGACTTTC. This gives the protein CASSPTVLSGAYVLTF.

The rearrangement links TRBV2 to TRBJ2-2; D uncertain. The V end lost 0 bases, the J end lost 4 bases, and 9 bases lay between the germline ends. From germline, CDR1 is SNHLY and CDR2 FYNNEI. CDR3 length: 15 residues. Here the CDR3 DNA reads TGTGCCAGCAGTGAAGCTAGACCATCCACCGGGGAGCTGTTTTTT. Translated, it gives CASSEARPSTGELFF.

The table lists this clonotype with many counts. V is TRBV19 and J is TRBJ1-1; possibly TRBD1 for D (5 bases). Trimming pared 3 bases from V and 4 bases from J, leaving 15 bases between. The germline V gene encodes CDR1 LNHDA and CDR2 SQIVND (reference sequence). This CDR3 is built from 15 residues. In DNA, the CDR3 is TGTGCCAGTAGTATCCCCTTCCCGGGGGGCACTGAAGCTTTCTTT. Its translation: CASSIPFPGGTEAFF.

Only a few counts were recorded for this clonotype. The chain joins TRBV11-2 to TRBJ2-2; D gene ambiguous. Germline loops: CDR1 SGHAT, CDR2 FQNNGV. The CDR3 runs 16 residues. Trimming stripped 0 bases from V and 0 bases from J, with 8 bases between. The CDR3 DNA sequence: TGTGCCAGCAGCTTAGAGTGGGTCGCGAACACCGGGGAGCTGTTTTTT. It encodes CASSLEWVANTGELFF.

This clonotype showed up just a few times. The chain employs TRBV28 and TRBJ2-1, with TRBD1 as a possible D gene (5 bases). The V end lost 3 bases, the J end lost 6 bases, and 12 bases lay between the germline ends. The CDR3 length is 14 residues. The germline CDR1 and CDR2 sequences are MDHEN and SYDVKM. The CDR3 DNA sequence: TGTGCCAGCAGTTTCCTCAAAGGGGCCAATGAGCAGTTCTTC. Its protein product is CASSFLKGANEQFF.

This clonotype was counted at least ten times. J is TRBJ2-7 and V is TRBV24-1; a weak D match, TRBD1 (6 bases). The V end was cut by 3 bases, the J end by 11 bases, with 10 bases between. This CDR3 spans 11 amino acids. Per the germline V gene, CDR1 is KGHDR and CDR2 is SFDVKD. The CDR3 DNA follows: TGTGCCACCAGTGATGATCAGGGGAAGTACTTC. This gives the protein CATSDDQGKYF.

This clonotype has more than one count but fewer than ten. CDR3 residues: CASRAGPNEQFF. CDR3 coding DNA: TGTGCCAGCAGAGCTGGGCCCAATGAGCAGTTCTTC. V and J are TRBV6-6 and TRBJ2-1; no firm D call. CDR3 length: 12 residues. V gave up 6 bases and J gave up 6 bases, with 9 bases separating them. Per the germline V gene, CDR1 is MNHNY and CDR2 is SVGAGI (reference sequence).

This clonotype came up a few times. The chain recombines TRBV29-1 with TRBJ1-2, with D maybe TRBD1 (6 bases). The CDR3 totals 12 residues. Trimming removed 4 bases at V and 8 bases at J, with 14 bases between. In germline, CDR1 is SQVTM, CDR2 ANQGSEA. CDR3: CSVGDRLEGYTF. The CDR3 coding sequence is TGCAGCGTTGGTGACAGGCTGGAGGGCTACACCTTC.

This clonotype was detected many times. The genes are TRBV7-2 and TRBJ2-1; D not certain. The CDR3 length is 13 residues. The V end lost 3 bases, the J end lost 5 bases, and 8 bases lay between the germline ends. The germline gives CDR1 SGHTA, CDR2 FQGNSA. CDR3 loop: CASSFGFNNEQFF. Written as DNA, the CDR3 is TGTGCCAGCAGCTTTGGATTCAACAATGAGCAGTTCTTC. The complete variable domain, with remaining parts taken from reference TRBV7-2 and TRBJ2-1, reads GAGVSQSPSNKVTEKGKDVELRCDPISGHTALYWYRQSLGQGLEFLIYFQGNSAPDKSGLPSDRFSAERTGGSVSTLTIQRTQQEDSAVYLCASSFGFNNEQFFGPGTRLTVL.

This clonotype is termed medium-sized. The gene calls are TRBV5-5 and TRBJ2-3; D is ambiguous. V was pared by 0 bases and J by 1 base, with 12 bases between. Germline CDR1 reads SGHKS; CDR2 reads YYEKEE (reference sequence). This CDR3 region has 16 residues. This CDR3 reads CASSLEAAVGTDTQYF. The CDR3 DNA reads TGTGCCAGCAGCTTGGAGGCAGCAGTAGGCACAGATACGCAGTATTTT. Using reference TRBV5-5 and TRBJ2-3 for the parts outside the CDR3, the full variable domain is DAGVTQSPTHLIKTRGQQVTLRCSPISGHKSVSWYQQVLGQGPQFIFQYYEKEERGRGNFPDRFSARQFPNYSSELNVNALLLGDSALYLCASSLEAAVGTDTQYFGPGTRLTVL.

The sample holds a few counts of this clonotype. The chain uses TRBV19 and TRBJ2-1; D remains ambiguous. The CDR3 totals 12 residues. Germline values: CDR1 LNHDA, CDR2 SQIVND (reference sequence). V was shortened by 7 bases and J by 7 bases, with 11 bases between the two germline ends. DNA for the CDR3: TGTGCCAGTAAACCGCGTGAAAATGAGCAGTTCTTC. Translation: CASKPRENEQFF.

This clonotype has ten or more counts. The V call is TRBV7-6, the J call TRBJ2-7; D gene ambiguous. The CDR3 spans 12 residues. Trimming took off 4 bases at V and 2 bases at J, with 6 bases between the two ends. From germline, CDR1 is SGHVS and CDR2 FNYEAQ. The CDR3 DNA reads TGTGCCAGCAGCTCCCGAGCCTACGAGCAGTACTTC. Its translation is CASSSRAYEQYF.

This clonotype was recorded many times. The J gene is TRBJ1-6, the V gene TRBV7-2, with TRBD1 matching 8 bases. The CDR3 totals 15 residues. The V gene's germline CDR1 is SGHTA and CDR2 FQGNSA. V dropped 3 bases and J dropped 9; count of bases not matched to a gene: 7. The CDR3 nucleotides read TGTGCCAGCAGCTTCGGGCAGGGGGCTGGTTCACCCCTCCACTTT. It is translated as CASSFGQGAGSPLHF.

There are many counts of this clonotype. The rearrangement uses TRBV29-1 and TRBJ1-2; unclear D gene. V shed 0 bases and J shed 1 base, with 6 bases lying between them. The CDR3 consists of 13 residues. Germline CDR1 and CDR2: SQVTM and ANQGSEA. For the CDR3, the DNA is TGCAGCGTTGAAGACTACGGTAACTATGGCTACACCTTC. It codes for CSVEDYGNYGYTF.

This clonotype was observed a few times. The chain links TRBV19 to TRBJ1-4, with TRBD1 as a possible D gene (6 bases). The CDR3 runs to 16 residues. CDR1 is LNHDA and CDR2 is SQIVND in the germline V gene (reference sequence). V dropped 4 bases and J dropped 0 bases, with 12 bases sitting between them. The CDR3, as DNA: TGTGCCAGTAGTACTGGACAGTCCGCAACTAATGAAAAACTGTTTTTT. Encoded protein: CASSTGQSATNEKLFF.

Many counts were recorded for this clonotype. The V call is TRBV20-1, the J call TRBJ1-2; D gene uncertain. The CDR3 has 14 amino acids. Trimming took off 1 base at V and 6 bases at J, with 15 bases between the two ends. Germline V gene data show CDR1 as DFQATT and CDR2 as SNEGSKA (reference sequence). The CDR3 DNA reads as TGCAGTGCTAGAGGGGAAGAACTTAGGGATGGCTACACCTTC. Protein: CSARGEELRDGYTF.

Turning to this clonotype: A much larger clone differs from this one at a single base, so this may be a read error. V is TRBV11-3 and J is TRBJ2-5, with D possibly TRBD2 on 6 matching bases. Germline V gives CDR1 SGHNT, CDR2 YENEEA. This CDR3 comprises 14 residues. CDR3 sequence: CVSSVVGSAETQYF. CDR3 DNA sequence: TGTGTCAGCAGCGTAGTCGGGAGCGCGGAGACCCAGTACTTC.

This chain connects TRBV4-3 to TRBJ2-6; D uncertain. There are 15 residues in the CDR3. Germline assignment: CDR1 LGHNA and CDR2 YSLEER. Trimming shortened V by 5 bases and J by 0 bases, and 8 bases separated the two germline ends. CDR3: CASSGMSSGANVLTF. The CDR3 DNA reads TGCGCCAGCAGCGGAATGAGCTCTGGGGCCAACGTCCTGACTTTC.

This clonotype was seen many times. The chain couples TRBV7-2 to TRBJ1-2, with no clear D. There are 12 residues in the CDR3. CDR1 is SGHTA, CDR2 FQGNSA, per germline. V was trimmed by 2 bases and J by 4 bases, leaving 5 bases between them. CDR3 protein: CASSLTTYGYTF. DNA of the CDR3: TGTGCCAGCAGCTTAACAACCTATGGCTACACCTTC. Variable domain in full (rest from reference TRBV7-2 and TRBJ1-2): GAGVSQSPSNKVTEKGKDVELRCDPISGHTALYWYRQSLGQGLEFLIYFQGNSAPDKSGLPSDRFSAERTGGSVSTLTIQRTQQEDSAVYLCASSLTTYGYTFGSGTRLTVV.

This clonotype was recorded at least ten times. The chain combines TRBV10-3 with TRBJ2-7, with 9 bases identical to TRBD2. With V trimmed by 5 bases and J by 0 bases, 11 bases remained unmatched. CDR1 is ENHRY, CDR2 SYGVKD, per germline. CDR3 size: 17 residues. For the CDR3, the DNA is TGTGCCATCAGTTCACCCCCGGGACTAGCTAGCTCCTACGAGCAGTACTTC. Its protein is CAISSPPGLASSYEQYF.

This clonotype was seen ten or more times. At one of its ends the junction is not consistent with the germline gene, which may arise from a read error. The rearrangement uses TRBV7-8 and TRBJ2-7; weak D call: TRBD2 (5 bases). CDR3 length: 16 amino acids. CDR1 and CDR2 (germline): SGHVS, FQNEAQ. CDR3 in amino acids: CASSSIITRLSNEQYF. CDR3 coding DNA: TGTGCCAGCAGCTCCATAATCACTAGGCTCTCCAACGAGCAGTACTTC.

There are many counts of this clonotype. The chain employs TRBV28 and TRBJ2-7; TRBD1 matches at 7 bases. This CDR3 contains 15 residues. Germline lookup yields CDR1 MDHEN and CDR2 SYDVKM. With V trimmed by 5 bases and J by 4 bases, 11 bases remained unmatched. The CDR3 DNA reads TGTGCCAGCAGTGGGGACCAGGGGACAGCTTACGAGCAGTACTTC. It translates to CASSGDQGTAYEQYF.

The J gene is TRBJ1-6, the V gene TRBV19; possible D gene TRBD1, 5 bases. V lost 6 bases and J 10 bases, leaving 16 bases between the germline ends. CDR1 and CDR2 (germline): LNHDA, SQIVND (reference sequence). The CDR3 has 14 residues. The chain's CDR3 is CASRFPGHRSPLHF. CDR3 sequence (DNA): TGTGCCAGTAGGTTTCCCGGACATCGATCACCCCTCCACTTT.

This clonotype has a count of ten or more. V is TRBV5-4 and J is TRBJ2-3; 8 bases line up with TRBD1. The CDR3 sequence is 12 residues long. V was pared by 5 bases and J by 6 bases, with 2 bases of the junction left unmatched. Germline V CDR1 and CDR2: SGHNT, YYREEE (reference sequence). CDR3 amino acids: CASRTGGDTQYF. DNA of the CDR3: TGTGCCAGCAGAACAGGGGGGGATACGCAGTATTTT. The full variable domain, in which reference TRBV5-4 and TRBJ2-3 provide the parts outside the CDR3, is ETGVTQSPTHLIKTRGQQVTLRCSSQSGHNTVSWYQQALGQGPQFIFQYYREEENGRGNFPPRFSGLQFPNYSSELNVNALELDDSALYLCASRTGGDTQYFGPGTRLTVL.

Notes on this clonotype: One base away lies a much larger clone, so this may be a sequencing read error. The CDR3 protein is CASSLWPDNSPLHF. The CDR3 bases are TGTGCCAGCAGCTTATGGCCGGATAATTCACCCCTCCACTTT. This chain links TRBV7-2 with TRBJ1-6; D remains ambiguous. There are 14 residues in the CDR3. In germline, CDR1 is SGHTA, CDR2 FQGNSA. V was pared by 2 bases and J by 5 bases, with 7 bases between.